This T cell receptor (beta chain) is drawn from a study of early T cells in non-severe SARS-CoV-2 infection. TCRdb reanalysed the 5' RACE reads using MiXCR and keeps one entry per CDR3 protein. Altogether about 56,000 distinct CDR3 sequences are present, roughly a tenth being singletons, with the ten largest covering around 6%. This clonotype was seen many times. The germline CDR1 and CDR2 sequences are MNHNS and SASEGT. V was pared by 2 bases and J by 0 bases, with 11 bases between. The CDR3 has 16 amino acids. This TCR was sampled from an adult who was a healthcare worker with PCR-confirmed SARS-CoV-2 infection or an uninfected control (not recorded which). Sample: whole blood. The chain is built from TRBV6-1 and TRBJ2-4; possible D gene TRBD1, 5 bases. The CDR3 nucleotides read TGTGCCAGCAGTGAATCCCAGGGTCTAGCCAAAAACATTCAGTACTTC. This sequence encodes CASSESQGLAKNIQYF.